This T cell receptor (beta chain) was found in a study of cytomegalovirus exposure and HLA in healthy donors. Study observations and caveats: Cytomegalovirus status was reportedly diagnosed by the classifier with high sensitivity and specificity.

As concerns this clone: Its cognate antigen is unknown.

The V gene lost 9 bases and the J gene lost 0 bases, with 11 bases spanning the gap. There are 14 residues in the CDR3. Per germline, CDR1 SNHLY and CDR2 FYNNEI. Amplification used 60 Vbeta primers and 13 Jbeta primers. The protocol was immunoSEQ multiplex PCR, while the TCRdb copy is restricted to in-frame clones and leaves out a portion. The sample has over 50,000 clones; 55% to 75% are singletons. The origin of this receptor is a man aged 40-49 years in good health and CMV-seropositive. Sequenced material: PBMCs. The V and J genes are TRBV2 and TRBJ1-4; D ambiguous. CDR3 amino acids: CASHDSATNEKLFF. For the CDR3, the DNA is TGTGCCAGTCATGACTCCGCAACTAATGAAAAACTGTTTTTT. The whole variable domain, remainder taken from reference TRBV2 and TRBJ1-4, is EPEVTQTPSHQVTQMGQEVILRCVPISNHLYFYWYRQILGQKVEFLVSFYNNEISEKSEIFDDQFSVERPDGSNFTLKIRSTKLEDSAMYFCASHDSATNEKLFFGSGTQLSVL.